This T cell receptor (beta chain) was captured in a study of T cell clonotyping in hematopoietic cell transplantation. The time point denotes: recipient sample about 28 days before transplant, after cytoreduction. Using immunoSEQ multiplex PCR, the repertoire was profiled, and TCRdb retains in-frame clones only, with some absent. The repertoire holds 30,000 to 40,000 clones, with roughly 95% as singletons. This material consisted of peripheral blood mononuclear cells, taken before stem cell transplant. This TCR was recovered from a man between 40 and 49 years old with chronic myeloid leukemia. Some clones in this sample may be carry-over from other donors' samples.

The CDR3 DNA follows: TGTGCCAGCTCACCCATAGCGGGGGGGGCTAGCACAGATACGCAGTATTTT. Translating it yields CASSPIAGGASTDTQYF. V usage is TRBV18 and J usage is TRBJ2-3, with 11 bases matching TRBD2. V dropped 3 bases and J dropped 0; count of bases not matched to a gene: 5. Germline V gene sequence: CDR1 KGHSH, CDR2 LQKENI. The CDR3 is 17 residues long.